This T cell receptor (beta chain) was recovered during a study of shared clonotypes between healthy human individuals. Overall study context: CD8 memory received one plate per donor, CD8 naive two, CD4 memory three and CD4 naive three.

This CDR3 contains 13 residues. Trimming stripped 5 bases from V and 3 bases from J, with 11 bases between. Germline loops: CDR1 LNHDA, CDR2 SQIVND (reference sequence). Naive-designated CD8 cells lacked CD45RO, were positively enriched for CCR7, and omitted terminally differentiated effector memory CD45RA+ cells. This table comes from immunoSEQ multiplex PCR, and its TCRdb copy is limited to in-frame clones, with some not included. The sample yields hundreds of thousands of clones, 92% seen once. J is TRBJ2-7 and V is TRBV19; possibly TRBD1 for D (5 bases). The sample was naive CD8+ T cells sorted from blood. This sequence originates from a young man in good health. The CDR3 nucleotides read TGTGCCAGTAGTTACAGGTGGGGCTACGAGCAGTACTTC. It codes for CASSYRWGYEQYF.